One and the same sample provided the 26 T cell receptor beta chains below, sequenced in a study of T cells in localized non-small cell lung cancer. Here immunoSEQ multiplex PCR was the method, and the copy in TCRdb shows in-frame clones only, minus some. The sample contains roughly 38,000 clones, 88% of which appear only once. The input for sequencing was peripheral blood, taken before any cancer treatment. The receptors shown here come from a female donor of 60 years or more with stage I squamous cell lung carcinoma.

In DNA, the CDR3 is TGTGCCAGCAGCTTACTGCAGGGGGCTGGTGGCTACACCTTC. Protein: CASSLLQGAGGYTF. V usage is TRBV7-2 and J usage is TRBJ1-2, with 8 bases fitting TRBD1. V lost 2 bases and J lost 7; bases outside the gene matches: 6. The germline gives CDR1 SGHTA, CDR2 FQGNSA. The CDR3 runs to 14 residues.

The rearrangement joins TRBV15 to TRBJ2-7, with D maybe TRBD1 (5 bases). The V gene lost 0 bases and the J gene lost 4 bases, with 10 bases spanning the gap. Per the germline V gene, CDR1 is LNHNV and CDR2 is YYDKDF (reference sequence). The CDR3 extends over 14 amino acids. The CDR3 region has the DNA TGTGCCACCAGCAGAGATGCAGGGATTTACGAGCAGTACTTC. This translates into CATSRDAGIYEQYF.

This rearrangement joins TRBV4-2 to TRBJ2-2, with 14 bases that match TRBD2. Germline V lookup: CDR1 LGHNA, CDR2 YNFKEQ. The CDR3 runs 16 residues. The J segment lost 9 bases and the V segment lost 1 base, leaving 4 bases of the junction unmatched. CDR3 sequence (DNA): TGTGCCAGCAGCCAAGGAGGGACTAGCGGGAGTAGGGAGCTGTTTTTT. This gives the protein CASSQGGTSGSRELFF.

The V and J genes are TRBV13 and TRBJ2-7; D might be TRBD2 (6 bases). Per germline, CDR1 PRHDT and CDR2 FYEKMQ (reference sequence). The CDR3 consists of 14 residues. Between the trimmed V and J ends, which lost 5 bases and 6 bases, there was a span of 17 bases. The CDR3 sequence: CASSPVGGGSEQYF. The CDR3 region has the DNA TGTGCCAGCAGCCCAGTGGGGGGTGGTAGCGAGCAGTACTTC.

The CDR3 coding sequence is TGCGCCAGCAGCCAAGGGGCGGGAGGGCCCTCAGATACGCAGTATTTT. Translating it yields CASSQGAGGPSDTQYF. This chain links TRBV4-1 with TRBJ2-3; 9 bases fit TRBD2. V shed 1 base and J 4 bases; nucleotides not matched to a gene: 6. CDR3 length: 16 amino acids. Per the germline V gene, CDR1 is MGHRA and CDR2 is YSYEKL.

The chain employs TRBV6-5 and TRBJ2-7, with TRBD1 matching over 7 bases. The CDR3 covers 12 residues. Germline V gives CDR1 MNHEY, CDR2 SVGAGI. The ends lost 5 bases at V and 5 bases at J; junction bases unmatched: 3. CDR3 coding DNA: TGTGCCAGCAGTCGCACAGGGGACGAGCAGTACTTC. Amino acid sequence: CASSRTGDEQYF.

About this clone: The same CDR3 also results from other DNA sequences found in this sample. J is TRBJ1-5 and V is TRBV4-3; D remains ambiguous. V dropped 0 bases and J dropped 1 base, with 10 bases sitting between them. CDR1 LGHNA and CDR2 YSLEER come from the germline V gene. CDR3 length: 16 amino acids. This CDR3 reads CASSQDLGMSNQPQHF. The CDR3 nucleotides are TGCGCCAGCAGCCAAGATCTGGGGATGAGCAATCAGCCCCAGCATTTT.

The V gene is TRBV19, the J gene TRBJ2-1; D is unclear. Germline assignment: CDR1 LNHDA and CDR2 SQIVND (reference sequence). The CDR3 is made up of 16 amino acids. Trimming removed 3 bases at V and 4 bases at J, with 16 bases between. CDR3 loop: CASSIWDPLGYNEQFF. The CDR3 coding sequence is TGTGCCAGTAGTATCTGGGATCCACTGGGTTACAATGAGCAGTTCTTC.

This sequence joins TRBV4-1 and TRBJ2-2; tentatively, D is TRBD1 (6 bases). CDR3 length: 14 amino acids. Germline CDR1 reads MGHRA; CDR2 reads YSYEKL. V lost 1 base and J 6 bases, leaving 9 bases between the germline ends. The CDR3: CASSQVEGAGELFF. DNA for the CDR3: TGCGCCAGCAGCCAAGTTGAGGGGGCCGGGGAGCTGTTTTTT.

This clone was found once. The J gene is TRBJ2-7, the V gene TRBV7-8; D may match TRBD1 or TRBD2 (5 bases each). The CDR3 extends over 12 amino acids. With 7 bases removed from V and 6 bases from J, the gap between germline ends came to 13 bases. From germline, CDR1 is SGHVS and CDR2 FQNEAQ. The CDR3 DNA reads as TGTGCCAGCACGGCAGGGCGGGCCGAGCAGTACTTC. This sequence encodes CASTAGRAEQYF.

The rearrangement links TRBV30 to TRBJ1-2; tentative D call: TRBD1 (5 bases). V was pared by 0 bases and J by 8 bases, with 13 bases between. CDR1 is GTSNPN and CDR2 is SVGIG in the germline V gene (reference sequence). The CDR3 is 13 residues long. The CDR3 is CAWSVRGMGGYTF. The DNA of the CDR3 is TGTGCCTGGAGTGTACGGGGGATGGGAGGCTACACCTTC. Supplemented by reference TRBV30 and TRBJ1-2, the full variable domain reads SQTIHQWPATLVQPVGSPLSLECTVEGTSNPNLYWYRQAAGRGLQLLFYSVGIGQISSEVPQNLSASRPQDRQFILSSKKLLLSDSGFYLCAWSVRGMGGYTFGSGTRLTVV.

This clone was observed a single time. V and J are TRBV5-1 and TRBJ2-1; D unclear. The V end was cut by 0 bases, the J end by 6 bases, with 4 bases between. The V gene's germline CDR1 is SGHRS and CDR2 YFSETQ. The length of the CDR3 is 12 residues. The DNA of the CDR3 is TGCGCCAGCAGCTTGGCGGGCAATGAGCAGTTCTTC. It yields the protein CASSLAGNEQFF.

CDR3 sequence reads: CARSAPGQAIRTNYGYTF. CDR3 nucleotide sequence: TGTGCCAGAAGCGCGCCGGGACAGGCTATCCGCACTAACTATGGCTACACCTTC. The chain employs TRBV5-3 and TRBJ1-2; 8 bases map to TRBD1. Being an ORF, TRBV5-3 has a function that is uncertain. The CDR3 contains 18 residues. After removal of 4 bases from V and 0 bases from J, the junction contained 14 bases not matched to a gene.

V usage is TRBV7-9 and J usage is TRBJ1-5, with D maybe TRBD1 (5 bases). Trimming removed 5 bases from V and 4 bases from J, with 12 bases in between. There are 14 residues in the CDR3. Germline assignment: CDR1 SEHNR and CDR2 FQNEAQ (reference sequence). The CDR3 nucleotides read TGTGCCAGCAGCCTAACTTCAGGGAATCAGCCCCAGCATTTT. Protein product: CASSLTSGNQPQHF.

This rearrangement joins TRBV7-8 to TRBJ2-7, with a weak D call TRBD1 (6 bases). CDR1 and CDR2 from the germline V gene are SGHVS and FQNEAQ. This CDR3 is built from 12 residues. The CDR3 sequence is CASSSSGHPRFV. The CDR3 DNA is TGTGCCAGCAGCTCTTCGGGACACCCGAGGTTTGTC.

The chain joins TRBV7-2 to TRBJ1-5; TRBD1 might be the D (5 bases). V lost 6 bases and J 0 bases, leaving 12 bases between the germline ends. CDR1 and CDR2 from the germline V gene are SGHTA and FQGNSA. The CDR3 length is 15 residues. CDR3 protein: CASSYQGNSNQPQHF. DNA for the CDR3: TGTGCCAGCAGTTACCAGGGTAATAGCAATCAGCCCCAGCATTTT.

This clone appeared once. The chain is built from TRBV29-1 and TRBJ2-7; 8 bases fit TRBD2. Germline trimming cut 8 bases from V and 3 bases from J; bases unmatched to any gene: 9. Germline lookup yields CDR1 SQVTM and CDR2 ANQGSEA. CDR3 length: 13 amino acids. The CDR3 coding sequence is TGCAGCATCCAAAGCGGGGGATTCTACGAGCAGTACTTC. Translated, it gives CSIQSGGFYEQYF.

In regard to this clone: Within the sample, other DNA sequences also encode this same CDR3. The J gene is TRBJ1-1, the V gene TRBV5-1, with 7 nucleotides matching TRBD1. CDR1 and CDR2 (germline): SGHRS, YFSETQ. There are 14 residues in the CDR3. V gave up 0 bases and J gave up 5 bases; unmatched junction bases: 4. The CDR3 loop reads CASSLGQGYTEAFF. In DNA form, the CDR3 reads TGCGCCAGCAGCTTGGGACAGGGATATACTGAAGCTTTCTTT.

The chain recombines TRBV6-4 with TRBJ2-1, with TRBD2 identical over 10 bases. The CDR3 loop spans 14 amino acids. The V and J ends lost 3 bases and 7 bases, in that order; junction bases with no gene match: 3. The germline V gene has CDR1 MRHNA and CDR2 SNTAGT. CDR3 region: CASSEPGLANEQFF. CDR3 nucleotide sequence: TGTGCCAGCAGTGAACCGGGACTAGCGAATGAGCAGTTCTTC.

The genes are TRBV15 and TRBJ2-5; 7 bases fit TRBD1. V gave up 5 bases and J gave up 2 bases; unmatched junction bases: 5. There are 14 residues in the CDR3. The V gene's germline CDR1 is LNHNV and CDR2 YYDKDF (reference sequence). CDR3 in DNA: TGTGCCACCAGCGTCGGGACAGCTCAAGAGACCCAGTACTTC. This encodes CATSVGTAQETQYF.

The chain has TRBV7-3 and TRBJ2-5; the match to TRBD2 covers 13 bases. The CDR3 is 16 residues long. The ends lost 5 bases at V and 5 bases at J; junction bases unmatched: 8. Germline loops: CDR1 SGHTA, CDR2 FQGTGA. In nucleotides, the CDR3 is TGTGCCAGCAGCCCGGGACTAGCGGGGCCCGGGGAGACCCAGTACTTC. This codes for CASSPGLAGPGETQYF.

The CDR3 DNA reads TGTGCCAGCAGCGCACAGAGGACTCCCACAGATACGCAGTATTTT. As protein: CASSAQRTPTDTQYF. The chain uses TRBV9 and TRBJ2-3, with D perhaps TRBD2 (5 bases). The length of the CDR3 is 15 residues. V lost 3 bases, J lost 2 bases, and 13 bases lay in between. Germline V gene lookup returns CDR1 SGDLS and CDR2 YYNGEE.

The V gene is TRBV7-9, the J gene TRBJ2-7, with D perhaps matching TRBD2 (7 bases). CDR3 size: 15 residues. Per the germline V gene, CDR1 is SEHNR and CDR2 is FQNEAQ (reference sequence). V lost 1 base and J lost 0, with 10 bases in between. This CDR3 is CASSLGAGASYEQYF. The CDR3 DNA reads as TGTGCCAGCAGCTTAGGTGCGGGGGCCTCCTACGAGCAGTACTTC. Full variable domain (rest looked up from reference TRBV7-9 and TRBJ2-7): DTGVSQNPRHKITKRGQNVTFRCDPISEHNRLYWYRQTLGQGPEFLTYFQNEAQLEKSRLLSDRFSAERPKGSFSTLEIQRTEQGDSAMYLCASSLGAGASYEQYFGPGTRLTVT.

A word on this clone: This CDR3 is also generated by other DNA sequences in the sample. V gene TRBV30 combines with J gene TRBJ2-5, with TRBD1 identical over 8 bases. Germline CDR1 and CDR2: GTSNPN and SVGIG (reference sequence). The trim removed 1 base at V and 5 bases at J, leaving 6 bases unmatched. This CDR3 comprises 14 residues. CDR3 in DNA: TGTGCCTGGAGTGACTGGGACAGGCGGGAGACCCAGTACTTC. It is translated as CAWSDWDRRETQYF.

The rearrangement links TRBV6-5 to TRBJ2-1, with D possibly TRBD2 on 5 matching bases. V gave up 6 bases and J gave up 13 bases, with 13 bases separating them. The CDR3 is 11 residues long. Germline V gene sequence: CDR1 MNHEY, CDR2 SVGAGI. DNA of the CDR3: TGTGCCAGCAGCTACCGGGATTCACAGTTCTTC. Translated, it gives CASSYRDSQFF.

The rearrangement joins TRBV14 to TRBJ2-1; perhaps TRBD2 as D (5 bases). This CDR3 region has 13 residues. Looked up from germline, CDR1 is SGHDN and CDR2 is FVKESK. V was pared by 1 base and J by 8 bases, with 9 bases between. The CDR3 nucleotides are TGTGCCAGCAGCCAAGGAGCCGGGGATGAGCAGTTCTTC. As protein: CASSQGAGDEQFF.